These T cell receptor beta chains were read from a single sample in a study of shared clonotypes between healthy human individuals. Assay: immunoSEQ multiplex PCR; the TCRdb copy retains only in-frame clones and omits some. The top ten clones hold under 0.06% of a sample with about 530,000 clones, about 95% of them seen once. Sequenced: naive CD4+ T cells sorted from blood. All receptors derive from a woman aged 30 to 39 in good health. CDR3s include the opening cysteine and the closing phenylalanine or tryptophan. A D gene is named only where the DNA matches it firmly. Clone size is shown for a subset of rows, as once, few, many or a class of expanded clone.

abundance	v_gene	j_gene	d_gene	CDR3aa	CDR3nt
.	TRBV28	TRBJ2-5	.	CASRKETQYF	TGTGCCAGCAGGAAAGAGACCCAGTACTTC
.	TRBV28	TRBJ1-2	.	CASSTLLDKTYGYTF	TGTGCCAGCAGCACCCTTCTTGACAAAACTTATGGCTACACCTTC
.	TRBV2	TRBJ2-6	.	CASSTLHYVQSRANVLTF	TGTGCCAGCAGTACGCTGCATTACGTACAAAGTCGGGCCAACGTCCTGACTTTC
.	TRBV4-1	TRBJ1-2	TRBD1	CASSQVGDRGGYTF	TGCGCCAGCAGCCAAGTCGGAGACAGGGGTGGCTACACCTTC
once	TRBV5-1	TRBJ2-7	.	CASSLERGYEQYF	TGCGCCAGCAGCTTGGAGCGTGGCTACGAGCAGTACTTC
.	TRBV19	TRBJ2-1	.	CASSMGGEPTYNEQFF	TGTGCCAGTAGTATGGGTGGGGAACCGACCTACAATGAGCAGTTCTTC
.	TRBV5-1	TRBJ2-5	.	CASSLRGPETQYF	TGCGCCAGCAGCTTGCGGGGCCCTGAGACCCAGTACTTC
.	TRBV6-1	TRBJ1-2	.	CASSVDGNYGYTF	TGTGCCAGCAGTGTTGACGGTAACTATGGCTACACCTTC
.	TRBV2	TRBJ2-7	.	CASSQEGHSASEQYF	TGTGCCAGCAGTCAGGAGGGACATTCCGCGTCCGAGCAGTACTTC
.	TRBV6-5	TRBJ1-1	TRBD1	CASSLGTGMEAFF	TGTGCCAGCAGCCTTGGGACAGGGATGGAGGCTTTCTTT
.	TRBV11-1	TRBJ2-7	.	CASKLRAQRLYEQYF	TGTGCCAGCAAACTGAGGGCCCAGCGTTTATACGAGCAGTACTTC
.	TRBV6-5	TRBJ2-5	TRBD2	CASRWASGETQYF	TGTGCCAGCAGGTGGGCTAGCGGAGAGACCCAGTACTTC
.	TRBV4-2	TRBJ2-7	.	CASSLTGLTYEQYF	TGTGCCAGCAGCTTGACAGGATTAACCTACGAGCAGTACTTC
.	TRBV30	TRBJ2-7	.	CAWSVGRAYEQYF	TGTGCCTGGAGTGTAGGACGAGCCTACGAGCAGTACTTC
.	TRBV5-4	TRBJ2-7	TRBD2	CASSLPGRSYEQYF	TGTGCCAGCAGCTTGCCCGGGAGGTCCTACGAGCAGTACTTC
.	TRBV7-2	TRBJ2-3	TRBD2	CASSLASGGEDTQYF	TGTGCCAGCAGCTTAGCGTCGGGAGGGGAAGATACGCAGTATTTT
.	TRBV5-1	TRBJ1-2	TRBD1	CASSLDRGVNGYTF	TGCGCCAGCAGCTTGGACAGGGGTGTTAATGGCTACACCTTC
.	TRBV11-2	TRBJ1-3	TRBD1	CASSLKTGTSSGNTIYF	TGTGCCAGCAGCTTAAAGACAGGGACCAGCTCTGGAAACACCATATATTTT
.	TRBV7-9	TRBJ2-3	.	CASSLQKWGPLGGVDTQYF	TGTGCCAGCAGCTTACAAAAATGGGGGCCGCTGGGAGGCGTAGATACGCAGTATTTT
.	TRBV11-2	TRBJ2-7	.	CASSSIRDFEQYF	TGTGCCAGCAGCTCTATTAGGGACTTCGAGCAGTACTTC
.	TRBV5-1	TRBJ2-7	TRBD2	CASSSGGNYEQYF	TGCGCCAGCAGCTCGGGGGGGAACTACGAGCAGTACTTC
.	TRBV13	TRBJ2-7	TRBD2	CASSHRLAGSYEQYF	TGTGCCAGCAGCCATCGACTAGCGGGAAGCTACGAGCAGTACTTC
.	TRBV7-2	TRBJ2-3	TRBD1	CANGQGADTQYF	TGTGCCAACGGACAGGGAGCAGATACGCAGTATTTT
.	TRBV4-1	TRBJ1-5	.	CASSQVFRGKGNQPQHF	TGCGCCAGCAGCCAAGTTTTCAGGGGAAAGGGCAATCAGCCCCAGCATTTT
.	TRBV30	TRBJ2-1	TRBD2	CARSKNLAGGYNEQFF	TGTGCCCGTAGTAAGAACCTAGCGGGAGGCTACAATGAGCAGTTCTTC
.	TRBV15	TRBJ2-7	.	CATSSRWDYEQYF	TGTGCCACCAGCAGTAGATGGGACTACGAGCAGTACTTC
.	TRBV4-2	TRBJ2-7	TRBD2	CASSQGGGVNEQYF	TGTGCCAGCAGCCAAGGGGGAGGGGTCAACGAGCAGTACTTC
.	TRBV7-2	TRBJ2-3	.	CASSLAPAPTQYF	TGTGCCAGCAGCTTAGCACCTGCACCTACGCAGTATTTT
.	TRBV6-6	TRBJ2-2	.	CASSSLVMSEELFF	TGTGCCAGCAGTTCACTAGTTATGAGCGAGGAGCTGTTTTTT
.	TRBV6-1	TRBJ2-7	TRBD1	CASSETGVYEQYF	TGTGCCAGCAGTGAAACAGGGGTCTACGAGCAGTACTTC
.	TRBV9	TRBJ1-1	.	CASSVGFLNTEAFF	TGTGCCAGCAGCGTAGGATTCCTGAACACTGAAGCTTTCTTT
once	TRBV19	TRBJ2-2	.	CASEPRGPWNTGELFF	TGTGCCAGTGAGCCGCGGGGGCCCTGGAACACCGGGGAGCTGTTTTTT
.	TRBV28	TRBJ1-4	.	CASSLGSTNEKLFF	TGTGCCAGCAGTTTGGGGTCAACTAATGAAAAACTGTTTTTT
.	TRBV5-1	TRBJ2-1	TRBD2	CASRRTSGAYNEQFF	TGCGCCAGCAGACGAACTAGCGGGGCTTACAATGAGCAGTTCTTC
once	TRBV28	TRBJ1-1	.	CASSLDIFLNTEAFF	TGTGCCAGCAGTTTAGACATTTTTCTGAACACTGAAGCTTTCTTT
.	TRBV27	TRBJ1-5	.	CASRDTYSNQPQHF	TGTGCCAGCAGGGACACATATAGCAATCAGCCCCAGCATTTT
.	TRBV4-2	TRBJ1-1	.	CASSQAGTHTEAFF	TGTGCCAGCAGCCAAGCAGGGACTCACACTGAAGCTTTCTTT
.	TRBV19	TRBJ2-7	TRBD1	CASSNLLRDSSYEQYF	TGTGCCAGTAGTAACCTCCTCCGGGACAGCAGCTACGAGCAGTACTTC
.	TRBV19	TRBJ2-1	.	CARGVDEQFF	TGTGCCAGAGGGGTTGATGAGCAGTTCTTC
.	TRBV7-6	TRBJ2-2	.	CASSFLGRGDTGELFF	TGTGCCAGCAGCTTTCTAGGGAGGGGGGACACCGGGGAGCTGTTTTTT
.	TRBV10-1	TRBJ2-3	.	CASSESAATDTQYF	TGCGCCAGCAGTGAGTCGGCAGCTACAGATACGCAGTATTTT
.	TRBV28	TRBJ1-5	.	CASKQGSFRPQHF	TGTGCCAGCAAGCAGGGTAGTTTTCGGCCCCAGCATTTT
.	TRBV5-1	TRBJ1-1	.	CASSPQVMNTEAFF	TGCGCCAGCAGCCCTCAGGTGATGAACACTGAAGCTTTCTTT
.	TRBV7-3	TRBJ1-1	TRBD1	CASSYSGGLEAFF	TGTGCCAGCAGCTACTCAGGGGGCCTTGAAGCTTTCTTT
.	TRBV7-9	TRBJ2-5	.	CASSYHRDGWETQYF	TGTGCCAGCAGCTACCACCGGGACGGGTGGGAGACCCAGTACTTC
.	TRBV28	TRBJ2-2	TRBD1	CASSLPDRVNTGELFF	TGTGCCAGCAGTTTACCCGACAGGGTTAACACCGGGGAGCTGTTTTTT
.	TRBV6-5	TRBJ2-7	TRBD1	CASGGQTPPTEQYF	TGTGCCAGCGGGGGACAGACACCGCCGACCGAGCAGTACTTC